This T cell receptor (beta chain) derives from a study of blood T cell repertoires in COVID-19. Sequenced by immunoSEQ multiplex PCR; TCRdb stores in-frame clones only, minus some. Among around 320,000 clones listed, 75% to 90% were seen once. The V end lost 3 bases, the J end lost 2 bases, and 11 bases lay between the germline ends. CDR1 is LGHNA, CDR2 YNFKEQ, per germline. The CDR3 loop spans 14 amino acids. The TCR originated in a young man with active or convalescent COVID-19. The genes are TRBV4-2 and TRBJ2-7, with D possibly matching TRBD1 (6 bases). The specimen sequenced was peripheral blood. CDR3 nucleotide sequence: TGTGCCAGCAGCCACGGTGGGGGCACCTACGAGCAGTACTTC. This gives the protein CASSHGGGTYEQYF.